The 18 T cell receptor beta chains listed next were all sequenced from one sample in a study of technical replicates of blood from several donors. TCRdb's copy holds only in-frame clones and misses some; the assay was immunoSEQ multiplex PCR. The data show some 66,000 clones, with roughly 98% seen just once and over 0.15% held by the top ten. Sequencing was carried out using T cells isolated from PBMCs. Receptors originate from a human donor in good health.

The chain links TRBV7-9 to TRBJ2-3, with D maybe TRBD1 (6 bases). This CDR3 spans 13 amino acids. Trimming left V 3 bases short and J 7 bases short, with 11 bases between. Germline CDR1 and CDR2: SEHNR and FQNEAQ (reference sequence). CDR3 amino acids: CASSLGALYTQYF. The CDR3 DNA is TGTGCCAGCAGCTTGGGGGCGCTTTATACGCAGTATTTT.

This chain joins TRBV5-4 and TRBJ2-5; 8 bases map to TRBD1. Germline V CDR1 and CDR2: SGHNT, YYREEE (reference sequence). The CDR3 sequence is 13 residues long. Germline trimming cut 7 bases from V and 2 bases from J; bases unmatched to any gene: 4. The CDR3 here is CASGTGPQETQYF. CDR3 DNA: TGTGCCAGCGGGACAGGACCTCAAGAGACCCAGTACTTC.

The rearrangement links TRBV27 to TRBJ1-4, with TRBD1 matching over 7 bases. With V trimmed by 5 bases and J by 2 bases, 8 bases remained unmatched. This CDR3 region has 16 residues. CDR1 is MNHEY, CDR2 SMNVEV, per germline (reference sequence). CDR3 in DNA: TGTGCCAGCAGTACACAGGGGCGTTCGACTAATGAAAAACTGTTTTTT. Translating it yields CASSTQGRSTNEKLFF. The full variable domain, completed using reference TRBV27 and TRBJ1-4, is EAQVTQNPRYLITVTGKKLTVTCSQNMNHEYMSWYRQDPGLGLRQIYYSMNVEVTDKGDVPEGYKVSRKEKRNFPLILESPSPNQTSLYFCASSTQGRSTNEKLFFGSGTQLSVL.

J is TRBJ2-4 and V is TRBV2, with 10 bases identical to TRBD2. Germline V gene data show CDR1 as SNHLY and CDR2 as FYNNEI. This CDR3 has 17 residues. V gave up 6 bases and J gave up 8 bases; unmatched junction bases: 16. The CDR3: CASRTSLLAGVADIQYF. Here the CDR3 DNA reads TGTGCCAGCAGGACTTCCCTTCTAGCGGGAGTTGCGGACATTCAGTACTTC.

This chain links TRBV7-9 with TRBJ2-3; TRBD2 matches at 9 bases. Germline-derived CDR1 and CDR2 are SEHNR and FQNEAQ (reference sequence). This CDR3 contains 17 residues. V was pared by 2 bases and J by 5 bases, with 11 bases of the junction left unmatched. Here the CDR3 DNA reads TGTGCCAGCAGCTTACTTCGTGGCGGGAGGGCTAGAGATACGCAGTATTTT. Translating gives CASSLLRGGRARDTQYF.

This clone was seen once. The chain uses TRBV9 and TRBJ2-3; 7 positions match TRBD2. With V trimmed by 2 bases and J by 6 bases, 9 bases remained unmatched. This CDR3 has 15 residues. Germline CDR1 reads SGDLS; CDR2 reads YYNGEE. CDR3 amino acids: CASSVGWGGGDTQYF. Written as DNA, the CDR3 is TGTGCCAGCAGCGTCGGTTGGGGGGGAGGGGATACGCAGTATTTT. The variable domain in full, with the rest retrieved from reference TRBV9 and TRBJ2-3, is DSGVTQTPKHLITATGQRVTLRCSPRSGDLSVYWYQQSLDQGLQFLIQYYNGEERAKGNILERFSAQQFPDLHSELNLSSLELGDSALYFCASSVGWGGGDTQYFGPGTRLTVL.

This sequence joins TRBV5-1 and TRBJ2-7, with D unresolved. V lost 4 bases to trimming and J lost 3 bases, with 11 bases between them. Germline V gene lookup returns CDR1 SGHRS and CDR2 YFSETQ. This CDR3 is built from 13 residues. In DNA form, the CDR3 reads TGCGCCAGCAGCGTGTCGCCGGTCTACGAGCAGTACTTC. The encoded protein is CASSVSPVYEQYF.

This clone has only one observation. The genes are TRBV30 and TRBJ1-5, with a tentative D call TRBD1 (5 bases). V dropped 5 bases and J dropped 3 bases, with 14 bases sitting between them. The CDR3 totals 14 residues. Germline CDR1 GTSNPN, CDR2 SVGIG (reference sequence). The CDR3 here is CAWSGHRFNQPQHF. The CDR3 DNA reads TGTGCCTGGTCAGGTCACAGGTTCAATCAGCCCCAGCATTTT. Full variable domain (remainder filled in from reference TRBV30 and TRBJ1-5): SQTIHQWPATLVQPVGSPLSLECTVEGTSNPNLYWYRQAAGRGLQLLFYSVGIGQISSEVPQNLSASRPQDRQFILSSKKLLLSDSGFYLCAWSGHRFNQPQHFGDGTRLSIL.

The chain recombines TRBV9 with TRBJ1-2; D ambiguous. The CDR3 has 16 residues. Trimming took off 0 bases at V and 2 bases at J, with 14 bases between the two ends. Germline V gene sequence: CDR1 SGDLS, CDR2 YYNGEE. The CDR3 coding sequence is TGTGCCAGCAGCGTAGCTACTCGGGGAACCAACTATGGCTACACCTTC. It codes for CASSVATRGTNYGYTF.

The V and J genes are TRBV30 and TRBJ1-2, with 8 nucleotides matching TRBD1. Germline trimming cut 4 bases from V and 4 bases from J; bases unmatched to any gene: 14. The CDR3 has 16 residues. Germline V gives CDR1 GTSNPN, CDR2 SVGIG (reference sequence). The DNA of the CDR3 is TGTGCCTGGATCTCTGGACCTTGGACAGGGACCTATGGCTACACCTTC. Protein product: CAWISGPWTGTYGYTF.

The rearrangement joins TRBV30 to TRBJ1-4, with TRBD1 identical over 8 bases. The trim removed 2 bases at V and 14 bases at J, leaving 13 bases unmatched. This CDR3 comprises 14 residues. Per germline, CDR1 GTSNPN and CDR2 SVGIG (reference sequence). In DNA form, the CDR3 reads TGTGCCTGGAGTACCCAGGGGGCAACTCGAATCCTGTTTTTT. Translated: CAWSTQGATRILFF. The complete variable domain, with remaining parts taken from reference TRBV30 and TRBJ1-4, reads SQTIHQWPATLVQPVGSPLSLECTVEGTSNPNLYWYRQAAGRGLQLLFYSVGIGQISSEVPQNLSASRPQDRQFILSSKKLLLSDSGFYLCAWSTQGATRILFFGSGTQLSVL.

The CDR3 DNA reads TGTGCCAGCAGTGACTTCGCGGGGGGTGGAGATACGCAGTATTTT. Translation gives CASSDFAGGGDTQYF. The chain recombines TRBV6-4 with TRBJ2-3, with 8 nucleotides matching TRBD2. This CDR3 contains 15 residues. CDR1 is MRHNA, CDR2 SNTAGT, per germline. With V trimmed by 1 base and J by 5 bases, 5 bases remained unmatched.

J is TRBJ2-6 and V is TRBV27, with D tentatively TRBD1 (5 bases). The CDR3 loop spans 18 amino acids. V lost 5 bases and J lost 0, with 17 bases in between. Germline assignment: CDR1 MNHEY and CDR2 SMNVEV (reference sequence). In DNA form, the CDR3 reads TGTGCCAGCAGTCCTCCGACAGCCGCCCTCTCTGGGGCCAACGTCCTGACTTTC. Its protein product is CASSPPTAALSGANVLTF.

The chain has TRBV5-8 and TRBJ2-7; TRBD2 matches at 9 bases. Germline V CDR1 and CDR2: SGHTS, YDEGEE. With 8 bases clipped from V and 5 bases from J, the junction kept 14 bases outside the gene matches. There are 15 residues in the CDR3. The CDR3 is CASQELREGRNEQYF. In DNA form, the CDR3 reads TGTGCCAGTCAGGAGCTGCGGGAGGGAAGGAACGAGCAGTACTTC.

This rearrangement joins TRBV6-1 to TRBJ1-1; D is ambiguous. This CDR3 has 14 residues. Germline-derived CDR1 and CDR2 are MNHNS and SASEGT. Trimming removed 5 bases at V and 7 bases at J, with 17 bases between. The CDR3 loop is CASSPIFSSFEAFF. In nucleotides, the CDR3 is TGTGCCAGCAGTCCAATCTTTTCGAGCTTTGAAGCTTTCTTT.

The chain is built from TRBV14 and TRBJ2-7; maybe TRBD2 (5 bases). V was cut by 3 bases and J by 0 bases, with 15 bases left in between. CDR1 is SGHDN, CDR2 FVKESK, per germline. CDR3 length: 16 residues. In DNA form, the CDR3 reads TGTGCCAGCAGCCAGGGTGCAACGGGGAGCTCCTACGAGCAGTACTTC. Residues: CASSQGATGSSYEQYF.

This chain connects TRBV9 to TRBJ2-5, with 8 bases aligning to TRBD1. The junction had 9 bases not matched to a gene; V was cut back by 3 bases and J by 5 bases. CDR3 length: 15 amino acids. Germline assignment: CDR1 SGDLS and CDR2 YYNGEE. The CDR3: CASSAGTGQGETQYF. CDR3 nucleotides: TGTGCCAGCAGCGCTGGGACAGGCCAGGGGGAGACCCAGTACTTC.

The CDR3 is CASSDPRTGGSYNSPLHF. The CDR3 DNA is TGTGCCAGCAGCGATCCGAGGACAGGGGGCTCCTATAATTCACCCCTCCACTTT. The rearrangement uses TRBV11-2 and TRBJ1-6, with 10 bases identical to TRBD1. After removal of 5 bases from V and 0 bases from J, the junction contained 7 bases not matched to a gene. Germline V gives CDR1 SGHAT, CDR2 FQNNGV. CDR3 length: 18 amino acids.